The 5 T cell receptor beta chains reported below all come from one sample, sequenced in a study of T cells in Graves' hyperthyroidism and ophthalmopathy. The source material, RNA transcripts, was used to amplify TCR beta CDR3 regions. With the HTBI primer set, the TCR CDR3 went through a first round of RT-PCR. TCRdb fed the multiplex PCR reads into MiXCR, producing one record per CDR3 protein. There are hundreds of thousands of distinct CDR3 sequences in the sample; 20% occur only once, and 47% lies in the top ten. The specimen was blood. All receptors derive from a man in his forties or fifties with Graves' ophthalmopathy.

Turning to this clonotype: A read error is possible here, since a much larger clone lies one base away. The chain recombines TRBV2 with TRBJ1-5, with D perhaps TRBD1 (6 bases). This CDR3 comprises 15 residues. With 4 bases removed from V and 6 bases from J, the gap between germline ends came to 16 bases. From germline, CDR1 is SNHLY and CDR2 FYNNEI. The CDR3 region has the DNA TGTGCCAGCAGTGGGTTAGCCGGGGGCAGTCAGCCCCAGCATTTT. Translated, it gives CASSGLAGGSQPQHF.

This clonotype was counted at least ten times. The chain joins TRBV7-8 to TRBJ2-5; D call uncertain. The CDR3 totals 10 residues. Germline CDR1 reads SGHVS; CDR2 reads FQNEAQ. V dropped 4 bases and J dropped 5 bases, with 2 bases sitting between them. In DNA, the CDR3 is TGTGCCAGCAGCTCTGAGACCCAGTACTTC. Amino acids: CASSSETQYF. The full variable domain, completed using reference TRBV7-8 and TRBJ2-5, is GAGVSQSPRYKVAKRGQDVALRCDPISGHVSLFWYQQALGQGPEFLTYFQNEAQLDKSGLPSDRFFAERPEGSVSTLKIQRTQQEDSAVYLCASSSETQYFGPGTRLLVL.

J is TRBJ1-2 and V is TRBV6-5; a weak D match, TRBD1 (5 bases). The CDR3 covers 13 residues. With 5 bases removed from V and 4 bases from J, the gap between germline ends came to 11 bases. Germline CDR1 reads MNHEY; CDR2 reads SVGAGI. As DNA, the CDR3 is TGTGCCAGCAGTACTCCAGGGAGCTATGGCTACACCTTC. Translating it yields CASSTPGSYGYTF.

The genes are TRBV29-1 and TRBJ2-7, with D possibly being TRBD1 (7 bases). The V end was cut by 2 bases, the J end by 6 bases, with 14 bases between. This CDR3 has 13 amino acids. CDR1 and CDR2 from the germline V gene are SQVTM and ANQGSEA. CDR3 sequence: CSVEQGGLREQYF. CDR3 coding DNA: TGCAGCGTTGAACAGGGGGGACTTCGCGAGCAGTACTTC.

This clonotype showed up many times. This chain joins TRBV30 and TRBJ2-7; D perhaps matches TRBD2 (5 bases). The CDR3 is 13 residues long. V was cut by 3 bases and J by 7 bases, with 16 bases left in between. Germline-derived CDR1 and CDR2 are GTSNPN and SVGIG (reference sequence). CDR3 region: CAWRVAGWGEQYF. Written as DNA, the CDR3 is TGTGCCTGGAGGGTCGCGGGCTGGGGAGAGCAGTACTTC.